These T cell receptor beta chains were read from a single sample in a study of blood T cell repertoires in COVID-19. Profiled with immunoSEQ multiplex PCR; TCRdb holds only in-frame clones, not every one. The data hold about 150,000 clones, with approximately 86% observed a single time. The sample comprised peripheral blood. Receptor source: a man aged 65 to 85 with acute or convalescent COVID-19. The CDR3 runs from the conserved cysteine through the conserved F or W. A D gene is named only where the DNA matches it firmly. Size values are once, few and many counts, or a class for expanded clones, and some rows have none.

D gene	V gene	J gene	clone size	CDR3 protein	CDR3 DNA
TRBD1	TRBV28	TRBJ1-1	-	CASRPGTGIIAFF	TGTGCCAGCAGGCCCGGGACAGGGATTATAGCTTTCTTT
TRBD1	TRBV3-1/TRBV3-2	TRBJ1-1	-	CASSPNRGQSTEAFF	TGTGCCAGCAGCCCTAATAGGGGACAGAGCACTGAAGCTTTCTTT
-	TRBV10-3	TRBJ2-3	-	CAISGNSASTDTQYF	TGTGCCATCAGTGGAAATAGCGCTAGCACAGATACGCAGTATTTT
-	TRBV7-3	TRBJ2-2	-	CASSLRRASNTGELFF	TGTGCCAGCAGCTTAAGGAGGGCCTCAAACACCGGGGAGCTGTTTTTT
-	TRBV27	TRBJ1-6	once	CASSFRGASPLHF	TGTGCCAGCAGTTTCCGGGGGGCTTCACCCCTCCACTTT
-	TRBV19	TRBJ1-4	-	CASSLYSSTNEKLFF	TGTGCCAGTAGTCTCTACAGCTCAACTAATGAAAAACTGTTTTTT
TRBD1	TRBV15	TRBJ1-1	-	CATSRDRGVNTEAFF	TGTGCCACCAGCAGGGACAGGGGCGTGAACACTGAAGCTTTCTTT
-	TRBV28	TRBJ2-4	-	CASSLPTGRAAKNIQYF	TGTGCCAGCAGTTTACCCACAGGGCGGGCAGCCAAAAACATTCAGTACTTC
-	TRBV6-5	TRBJ2-6	-	CASSDSWTAANVLTF	TGTGCCAGCAGTGACTCCTGGACAGCCGCCAACGTCCTGACTTTC
-	TRBV5-1	TRBJ2-3	-	CASRAGTPTDTQYF	TGCGCCAGTAGAGCTGGGACTCCCACAGATACGCAGTATTTT
-	TRBV5-1	TRBJ1-4	-	CASSLNPADDEKLFF	TGCGCCAGCAGCTTAAACCCCGCGGATGATGAAAAACTGTTTTTT
-	TRBV24-1	TRBJ2-6	-	CATSDPGHSFSGANVLTF	TGTGCCACCAGTGACCCGGGACACTCCTTCTCTGGGGCCAACGTCCTGACTTTC
TRBD1	TRBV27	TRBJ1-2	-	CASSRQGEGYTF	TGTGCCAGCAGTCGACAGGGGGAGGGCTACACCTTC
-	TRBV18	TRBJ2-7	-	CASSQRDYEQYF	TGTGCCAGCTCGCAACGGGACTACGAGCAGTACTTC
TRBD2	TRBV7-3	TRBJ2-3	once	CASSSLAGEIDTQYF	TGTGCCAGCAGCTCCCTAGCGGGAGAGATAGATACGCAGTATTTT
TRBD2	TRBV9	TRBJ2-1	-	CASSVGTSGYNEQFF	TGTGCCAGCAGCGTAGGGACTAGCGGATACAATGAGCAGTTCTTC
TRBD1	TRBV5-4	TRBJ2-5	-	CASSRDRWATQYF	TGTGCCAGCAGCAGGGACAGGTGGGCGACCCAGTACTTC
-	TRBV28	TRBJ2-2	-	CASSLMQANTGELFF	TGTGCCAGCAGTTTGATGCAGGCCAACACCGGGGAGCTGTTTTTT
-	TRBV9	TRBJ2-2	-	CASSVGVTNTGELFF	TGTGCCAGCAGCGTAGGAGTTACGAACACCGGGGAGCTGTTTTTT
-	TRBV11-2	TRBJ1-2	-	CASSLDRNSYYGYTF	TGTGCCAGCAGCCTCGACAGAAACTCTTACTATGGCTACACCTTC
-	TRBV28	TRBJ2-1	-	CASRILAEQFF	TGTGCCAGCCGGATCCTAGCCGAGCAGTTCTTC
-	TRBV18	TRBJ2-1	-	CASSPRQPEDEDEQFF	TGTGCCAGCTCACCACGGCAGCCTGAAGATGAGGATGAGCAGTTCTTC
-	TRBV3-1/TRBV3-2	TRBJ2-6	-	CASSQDGTGANVLTF	TGTGCCAGCAGCCAAGACGGGACTGGGGCCAACGTCCTGACTTTC
TRBD2	TRBV28	TRBJ2-4	once	CASRRTSGRGGAKNIQYF	TGTGCCAGCCGCCGGACTAGCGGGAGAGGTGGGGCCAAAAACATTCAGTACTTC
-	TRBV5-1	TRBJ2-7	-	CASSLERGYEQYF	TGCGCCAGCAGCCTGGAAAGGGGTTACGAGCAGTACTTC
TRBD1	TRBV2	TRBJ2-1	-	CASSEGTGSYNEQFF	TGTGCCAGCAGTGAAGGGACAGGGTCCTACAATGAGCAGTTCTTC
-	TRBV5-1	TRBJ2-2	-	CASSLELFTGELFF	TGCGCCAGCAGCTTGGAACTGTTTACGGGGGAGCTGTTTTTT
-	TRBV3-1/TRBV3-2	TRBJ1-1	few	CASSQAGNTEAFF	TGTGCCAGCAGCCAAGCAGGGAACACTGAAGCTTTCTTT
-	TRBV19	TRBJ1-4	-	CASSIAEGFEKLFF	TGTGCCAGTAGTATAGCGGAGGGTTTTGAAAAACTGTTTTTT
-	TRBV27	TRBJ2-7	-	CASSLMSAAFYEQYF	TGTGCCAGCAGTTTAATGTCAGCGGCTTTTTACGAGCAGTACTTC
-	TRBV3-1/TRBV3-2	TRBJ1-6	-	CASSQDGQGGSPLHF	TGTGCCAGCAGCCAAGATGGGCAGGGAGGATCACCCCTCCACTTT
TRBD2	TRBV7-9	TRBJ2-3	-	CASSPGTSGVAADTQYF	TGTGCCAGCAGCCCTGGGACTAGCGGGGTCGCGGCAGATACGCAGTATTTT
TRBD2	TRBV7-2	TRBJ2-7	-	CASSLRAASGTYEQYF	TGTGCCAGCAGCTTAAGGGCGGCAAGCGGGACCTACGAGCAGTACTTC
TRBD1	TRBV3-1/TRBV3-2	TRBJ2-1	-	CASSQLGQGRNEQFF	TGTGCCAGCAGCCAACTCGGACAGGGGAGGAATGAGCAGTTCTTC
-	TRBV7-3	TRBJ2-2	-	CASSFVSDGGTGELFF	TGTGCCAGCAGCTTCGTCTCCGACGGGGGCACCGGGGAGCTGTTTTTT
-	TRBV3-1/TRBV3-2	TRBJ2-7	-	CASSHPGLYEQYF	TGTGCCAGCAGCCACCCCGGGTTGTACGAGCAGTACTTC
-	TRBV11-2	TRBJ2-1	-	CASSLVGDRINEQFF	TGTGCCAGCAGCTTAGTGGGAGACAGGATCAATGAGCAGTTCTTC
-	TRBV20-1	TRBJ2-1	-	CSADPGSEQFF	TGCAGCGCGGATCCCGGGAGTGAGCAGTTCTTC
TRBD2	TRBV18	TRBJ2-2	-	CASSPTLAGADGELFF	TGTGCCAGCTCACCCACACTAGCGGGAGCCGACGGGGAGCTGTTTTTT
-	TRBV6-5	TRBJ1-6	few	CASSRLGGSPLHF	TGTGCCAGCAGCCGCCTCGGAGGTTCACCCCTCCACTTT
TRBD1	TRBV18	TRBJ1-2	-	CASSPGQGVINYGYTF	TGTGCCAGCTCACCGGGACAGGGTGTGATTAACTATGGCTACACCTTC
-	TRBV2	TRBJ1-2	-	CASSEGPRGTYYGYTF	TGTGCCAGCAGTGAAGGGCCACGGGGGACCTACTATGGCTACACCTTC
-	TRBV6-1	TRBJ2-7	-	CASSEWDTWRMDEQYF	TGTGCCAGCAGTGAATGGGACACATGGCGTATGGACGAGCAGTACTTC
-	TRBV19	TRBJ2-7	-	CASSRDMSYEQYF	TGTGCCAGTAGCCGGGACATGTCCTACGAGCAGTACTTC
TRBD2	TRBV2	TRBJ2-1	-	CASSDQSSGIHNEQFF	TGTGCCAGCAGTGATCAGAGTAGCGGGATCCACAATGAGCAGTTCTTC
TRBD2	TRBV29-1	TRBJ2-1	-	CSAADRTSGRGNEQFF	TGCAGCGCTGCTGATCGGACTAGCGGGAGGGGCAATGAGCAGTTCTTC
-	TRBV5-1	TRBJ2-3	-	CASGRVADTQYF	TGCGCCAGCGGCAGGGTGGCAGATACGCAGTATTTT
TRBD2	TRBV5-6	TRBJ2-5	once	CASSLAGLAEETQYF	TGTGCCAGCAGCTTGGCTGGACTAGCGGAAGAGACCCAGTACTTC
TRBD2	TRBV11-2	TRBJ2-5	once	CASRKPGLAGETQYF	TGTGCCAGCAGAAAACCGGGACTAGCGGGAGAGACCCAGTACTTC
TRBD1	TRBV19	TRBJ2-1	once	CASSIPGQVYNEQFF	TGTGCCAGTAGTATACCGGGACAGGTCTACAATGAGCAGTTCTTC
-	TRBV7-9	TRBJ2-2	-	CASRPNRAGENTGELFF	TGTGCCAGCAGGCCAAACAGGGCAGGGGAGAACACCGGGGAGCTGTTTTTT
-	TRBV5-1	TRBJ1-2	-	CASSFELGVGYGYTF	TGCGCCAGCAGCTTCGAGCTAGGGGTGGGCTATGGCTACACCTTC
-	TRBV24-1	TRBJ2-5	-	CATSEGHLETQYF	TGTGCCACCAGTGAGGGACACCTAGAGACCCAGTACTTC
TRBD1	TRBV19	TRBJ2-1	-	CASSIWAGQGINEQFF	TGTGCCAGTAGTATCTGGGCTGGACAGGGAATTAATGAGCAGTTCTTC
-	TRBV4-1	TRBJ1-1	-	CASSQAGGRITEAFF	TGCGCCAGCAGCCAGGCGGGGGGCCGAATCACTGAAGCTTTCTTT